This paragraph reports one T cell receptor beta chain. Sequencing was performed with immunoSEQ multiplex PCR; in TCRdb, only in-frame clones are kept and a portion is missing. The sample includes 60,000 to 75,000 clones, 65% to 85% seen only once; the top ten take around 6%. The data belong to a study of blood T cell repertoires in COVID-19. Deletions cut 0 bases from V and 0 bases from J, with 7 bases between. The CDR3 is 15 residues long. Germline-derived CDR1 and CDR2 are MGHRA and YSYEKL. The J gene is TRBJ2-3, the V gene TRBV4-1; D ambiguous. The clonotype comes from a woman aged 50 to 60 with active or convalescent COVID-19. What was sequenced was peripheral blood. The CDR3 loop reads CASSQDPTSTDTQYF. Here the CDR3 DNA reads TGCGCCAGCAGCCAAGATCCTACTAGCACAGATACGCAGTATTTT.